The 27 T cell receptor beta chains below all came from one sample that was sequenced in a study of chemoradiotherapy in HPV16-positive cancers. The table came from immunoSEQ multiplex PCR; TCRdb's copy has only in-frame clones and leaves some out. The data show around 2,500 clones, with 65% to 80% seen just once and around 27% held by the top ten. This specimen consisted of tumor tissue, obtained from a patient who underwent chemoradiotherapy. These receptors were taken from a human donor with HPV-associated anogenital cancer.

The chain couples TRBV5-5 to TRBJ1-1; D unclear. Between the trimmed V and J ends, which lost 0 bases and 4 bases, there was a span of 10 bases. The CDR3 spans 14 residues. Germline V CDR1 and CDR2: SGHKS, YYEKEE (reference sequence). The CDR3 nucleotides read TGTGCCAGCAGCTTGGCCGGGTTATCCACTGAAGCTTTCTTT. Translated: CASSLAGLSTEAFF.

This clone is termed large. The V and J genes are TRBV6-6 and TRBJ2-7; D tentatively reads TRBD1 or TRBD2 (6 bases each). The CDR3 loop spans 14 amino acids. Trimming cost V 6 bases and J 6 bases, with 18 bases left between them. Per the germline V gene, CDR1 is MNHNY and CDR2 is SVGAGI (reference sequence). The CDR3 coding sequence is TGTGCCAGCAGCCACAGGAGGGCCAGGGGCGAGCAGTACGTC. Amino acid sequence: CASSHRRARGEQYV.

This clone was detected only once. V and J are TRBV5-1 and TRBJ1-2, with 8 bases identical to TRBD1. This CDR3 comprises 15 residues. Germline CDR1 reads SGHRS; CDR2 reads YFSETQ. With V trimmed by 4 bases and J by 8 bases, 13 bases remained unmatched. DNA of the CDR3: TGCGCCAGCAGCCGAATGACAGGGGAGTCCTCCGGCTACACCTTC. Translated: CASSRMTGESSGYTF.

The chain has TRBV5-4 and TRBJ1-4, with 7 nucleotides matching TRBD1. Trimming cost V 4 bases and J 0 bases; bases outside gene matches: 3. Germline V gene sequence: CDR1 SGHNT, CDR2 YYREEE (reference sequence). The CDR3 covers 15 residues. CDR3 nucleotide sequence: TGTGCCAGCAGCGGAGGGACAGCAACTAATGAAAAACTGTTTTTT. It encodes CASSGGTATNEKLFF.

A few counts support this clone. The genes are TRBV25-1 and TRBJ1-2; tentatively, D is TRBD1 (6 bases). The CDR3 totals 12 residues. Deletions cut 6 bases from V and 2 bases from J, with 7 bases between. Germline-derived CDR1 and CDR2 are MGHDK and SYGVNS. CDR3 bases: TGTGCCAGCAGACAGGGAAACTATGGCTACACCTTC. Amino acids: CASRQGNYGYTF.

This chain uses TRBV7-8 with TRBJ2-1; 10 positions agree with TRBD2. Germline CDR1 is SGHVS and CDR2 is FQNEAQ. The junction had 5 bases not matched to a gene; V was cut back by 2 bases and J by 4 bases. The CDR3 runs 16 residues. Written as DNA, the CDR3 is TGTGCCAGCAGCTTATATTCGACTAGCGGGTACAATGAGCAGTTCTTC. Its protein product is CASSLYSTSGYNEQFF.

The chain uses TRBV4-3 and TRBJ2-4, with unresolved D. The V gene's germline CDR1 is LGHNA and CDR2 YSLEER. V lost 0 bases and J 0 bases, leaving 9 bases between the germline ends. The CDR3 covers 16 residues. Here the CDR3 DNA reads TGCGCCAGCAGCCAAGATAAACGACCAGCCAAAAACATTCAGTACTTC. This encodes CASSQDKRPAKNIQYF.

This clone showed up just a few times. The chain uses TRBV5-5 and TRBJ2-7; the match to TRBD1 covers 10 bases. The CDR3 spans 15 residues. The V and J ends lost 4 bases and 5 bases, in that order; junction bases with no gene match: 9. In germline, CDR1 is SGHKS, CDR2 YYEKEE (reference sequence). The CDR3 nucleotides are TGTGCCAGCAGCACAGTCGACAGGGGGCAAAACGAGCAGTACTTC. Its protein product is CASSTVDRGQNEQYF.

In DNA, the CDR3 is TGTGCCAGCAGCCCGTTCGACGTTGGCACCGGGGAGCTGTTTTTT. Translation gives CASSPFDVGTGELFF. V usage is TRBV4-2 and J usage is TRBJ2-2; D call uncertain. Trimming took off 4 bases at V and 4 bases at J, with 13 bases between the two ends. The CDR3 has 15 amino acids. Germline CDR1 and CDR2: LGHNA and YNFKEQ.

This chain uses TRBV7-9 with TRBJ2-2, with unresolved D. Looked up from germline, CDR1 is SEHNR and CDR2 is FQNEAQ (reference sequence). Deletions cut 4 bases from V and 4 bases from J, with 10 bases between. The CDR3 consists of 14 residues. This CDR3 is CASSSKRSTGELFF. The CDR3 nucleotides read TGTGCCAGCAGCTCCAAGAGGTCCACCGGGGAGCTGTTTTTT.

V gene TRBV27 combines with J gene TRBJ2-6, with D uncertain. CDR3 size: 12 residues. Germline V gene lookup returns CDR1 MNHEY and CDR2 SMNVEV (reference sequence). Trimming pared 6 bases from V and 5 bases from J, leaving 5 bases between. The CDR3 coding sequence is TGTGCCAGCAGGGGTTGGGCCAACGTCCTGACTTTC. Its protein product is CASRGWANVLTF.

The CDR3 reads CATSRGIGQANTGELFF. CDR3 bases: TGTGCCACCAGCAGAGGAATTGGACAGGCCAACACCGGGGAGCTGTTTTTT. The chain recombines TRBV15 with TRBJ2-2, with TRBD1 matching over 7 bases. With 1 base clipped from V and 2 bases from J, the junction kept 7 bases outside the gene matches. The CDR3 runs 17 residues. CDR1 is LNHNV, CDR2 YYDKDF, per germline (reference sequence). The full variable domain, rest sourced from reference TRBV15 and TRBJ2-2, is DAMVIQNPRYQVTQFGKPVTLSCSQTLNHNVMYWYQQKSSQAPKLLFHYYDKDFNNEADTPDNFQSRRPNTSFCFLDIRSPGLGDTAMYLCATSRGIGQANTGELFFGEGSRLTVL.

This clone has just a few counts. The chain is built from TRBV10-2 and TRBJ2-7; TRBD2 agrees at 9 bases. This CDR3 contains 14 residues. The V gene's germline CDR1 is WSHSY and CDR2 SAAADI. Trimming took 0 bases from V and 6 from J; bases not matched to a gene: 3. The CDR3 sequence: CASSESVAGVEQYV. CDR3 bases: TGCGCCAGCAGTGAGTCGGTAGCGGGAGTCGAGCAGTACGTC.

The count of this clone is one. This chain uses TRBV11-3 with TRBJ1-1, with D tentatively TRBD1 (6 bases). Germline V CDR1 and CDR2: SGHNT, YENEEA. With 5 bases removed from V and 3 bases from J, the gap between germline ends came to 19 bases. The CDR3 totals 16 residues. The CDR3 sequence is CASSPRGGVADTEAFF. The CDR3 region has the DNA TGTGCCAGCAGCCCCAGAGGGGGGGTGGCAGACACTGAAGCTTTCTTT.

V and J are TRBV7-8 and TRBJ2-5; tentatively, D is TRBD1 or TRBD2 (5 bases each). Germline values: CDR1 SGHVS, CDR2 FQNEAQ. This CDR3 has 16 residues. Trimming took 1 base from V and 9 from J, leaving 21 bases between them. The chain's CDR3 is CASSLVLRGPLRAQYF. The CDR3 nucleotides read TGTGCCAGCAGCTTAGTATTGAGGGGACCACTTCGGGCCCAGTACTTC.

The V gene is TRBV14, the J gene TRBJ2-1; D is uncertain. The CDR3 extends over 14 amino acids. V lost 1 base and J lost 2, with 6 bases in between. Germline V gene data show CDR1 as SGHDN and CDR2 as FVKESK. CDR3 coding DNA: TGTGCCAGCAGCCAAGGTTCAGCCTACAATGAGCAGTTCTTC. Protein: CASSQGSAYNEQFF.

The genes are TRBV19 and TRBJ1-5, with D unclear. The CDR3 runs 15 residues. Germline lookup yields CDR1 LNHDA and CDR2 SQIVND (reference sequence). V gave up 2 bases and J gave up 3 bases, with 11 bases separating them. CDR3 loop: CASSINFYFNQPQHF. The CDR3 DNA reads TGTGCCAGTAGTATAAATTTTTACTTCAATCAGCCCCAGCATTTT.

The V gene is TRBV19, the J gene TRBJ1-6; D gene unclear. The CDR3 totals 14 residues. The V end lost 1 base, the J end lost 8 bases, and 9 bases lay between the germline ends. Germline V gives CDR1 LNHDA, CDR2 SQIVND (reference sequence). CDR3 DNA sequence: TGTGCCAGTAGTATAGGTCCCGGAGATTCACCCCTCCACTTT. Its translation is CASSIGPGDSPLHF.

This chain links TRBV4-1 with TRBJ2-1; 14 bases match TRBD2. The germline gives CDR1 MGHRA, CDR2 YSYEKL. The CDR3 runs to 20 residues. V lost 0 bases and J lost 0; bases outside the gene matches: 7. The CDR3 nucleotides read TGCGCCAGCAGCCAAGATAGGACTAGCGGGAGGTACAGCTCCTACAATGAGCAGTTCTTC. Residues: CASSQDRTSGRYSSYNEQFF.

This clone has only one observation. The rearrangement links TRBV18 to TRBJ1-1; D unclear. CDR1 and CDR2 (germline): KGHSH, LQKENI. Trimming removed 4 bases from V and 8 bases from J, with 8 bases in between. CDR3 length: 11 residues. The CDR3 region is CASSLLGEAFF. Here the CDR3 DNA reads TGTGCCAGCTCACTCCTAGGGGAAGCTTTCTTT.

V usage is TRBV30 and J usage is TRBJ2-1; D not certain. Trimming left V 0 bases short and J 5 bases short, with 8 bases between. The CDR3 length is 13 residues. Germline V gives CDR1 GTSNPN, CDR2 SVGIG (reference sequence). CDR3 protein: CAWSVQKNNEQFF. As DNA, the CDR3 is TGTGCCTGGAGTGTACAAAAGAACAATGAGCAGTTCTTC.

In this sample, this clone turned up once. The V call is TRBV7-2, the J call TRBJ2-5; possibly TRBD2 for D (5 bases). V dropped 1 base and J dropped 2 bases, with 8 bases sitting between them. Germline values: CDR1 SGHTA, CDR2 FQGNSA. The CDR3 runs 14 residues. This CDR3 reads CASSLGGQQETQYF. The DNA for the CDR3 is TGTGCCAGCAGCTTAGGAGGGCAACAAGAGACCCAGTACTTC.

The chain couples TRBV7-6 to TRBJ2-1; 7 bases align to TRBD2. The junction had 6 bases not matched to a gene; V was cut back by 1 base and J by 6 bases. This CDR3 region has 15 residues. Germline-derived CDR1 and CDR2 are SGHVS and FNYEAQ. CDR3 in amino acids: CASSLGGLPVNEQFF. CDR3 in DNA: TGTGCCAGCAGCTTAGGGGGACTACCCGTCAATGAGCAGTTCTTC.

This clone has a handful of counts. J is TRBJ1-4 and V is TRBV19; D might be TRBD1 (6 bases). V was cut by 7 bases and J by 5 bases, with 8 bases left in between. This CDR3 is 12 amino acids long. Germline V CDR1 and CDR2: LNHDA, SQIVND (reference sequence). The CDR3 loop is CASKQGNEKLFF. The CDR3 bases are TGTGCCAGTAAGCAGGGGAATGAAAAACTGTTTTTT.

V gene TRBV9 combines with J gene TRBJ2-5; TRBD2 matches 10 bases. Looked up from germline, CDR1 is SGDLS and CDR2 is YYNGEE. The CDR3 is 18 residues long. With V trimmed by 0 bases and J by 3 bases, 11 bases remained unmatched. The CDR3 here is CASSVGLEGLAGEETQYF. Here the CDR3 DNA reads TGTGCCAGCAGCGTAGGACTGGAAGGGCTAGCGGGGGAAGAGACCCAGTACTTC.

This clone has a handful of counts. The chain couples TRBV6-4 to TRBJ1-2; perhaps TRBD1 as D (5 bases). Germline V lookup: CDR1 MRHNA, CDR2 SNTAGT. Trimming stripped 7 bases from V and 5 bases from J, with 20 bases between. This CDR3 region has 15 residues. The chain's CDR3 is CASTERAGSSYGYTF. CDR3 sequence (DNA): TGTGCCAGCACTGAACGGGCAGGGTCCTCATATGGCTACACCTTC.

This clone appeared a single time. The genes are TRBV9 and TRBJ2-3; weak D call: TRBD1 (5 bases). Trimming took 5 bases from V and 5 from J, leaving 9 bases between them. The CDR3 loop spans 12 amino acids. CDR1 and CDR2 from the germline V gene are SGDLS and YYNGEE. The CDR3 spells CASRGAGDTQYF. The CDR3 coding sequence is TGTGCCAGCAGAGGGGCAGGAGATACGCAGTATTTT.